These 10 T cell receptor beta chains were sequenced from one sample in a study of tumor and adjacent non-tumor tissue in lung cancer. TCRbeta libraries were built with three rounds of nested PCR, modified from ARM-PCR. Using its own MiXCR run on the multiplex PCR reads, TCRdb lists one record per CDR3 protein. This table has around 86,000 distinct CDR3 sequences, about two thirds appearing once. RNA was extracted from bulk tissue without any cell sorting. Material for sequencing was lung tumor tissue. The receptors were gathered from a woman aged 40 to 50 with non-small cell lung cancer.

Concerning this clonotype: Germline and junction disagree at one end, which may indicate a read error. The gene calls are TRBV29-1 and TRBJ2-3; 14 bases are a match to TRBD2. There are 15 residues in the CDR3. Germline assignment: CDR1 SQVTM and CDR2 ANQGSEA. As DNA, the CDR3 is TGCAGCGCTCAAGGACTAGCGGGAGGTATGAATACGCGGTATTTC. This encodes CSAQGLAGGMNTRYF.

On this clonotype itself: No conserved phenylalanine or tryptophan is present at the end of the CDR3, so a read error is the likely explanation. This rearrangement joins TRBV11-2 to TRBJ1-6; tentatively, D is TRBD1 (5 bases). There are 14 residues in the CDR3. CDR1 SGHAT and CDR2 FQNNGV come from the germline V gene. DNA of the CDR3: TGTGCCAGCTCAGGCGGGGCATATAATCCACCCCTCCACTTG. Translated, it gives CASSGGAYNPPLHL.

As concerns this clonotype: A read error may account for a junction end that differs from germline. The chain recombines TRBV6-5 with TRBJ1-6, with a possible D match to TRBD1 (5 bases). The CDR3 is 15 amino acids. Germline assignment: CDR1 MNHEY and CDR2 SVGAGI. CDR3 bases: TGTGCCAGCAATTACTCGGTTGTACAGGATTCACCCCTCCACTTT. Protein: CASNYSVVQDSPLHF.

The chain links TRBV12-3 or TRBV12-4 to TRBJ2-1, with a possible D match to TRBD1 (5 bases). V was clipped by 4 bases and J by 8 bases, with 18 bases between them. The length of the CDR3 is 15 residues. DNA for the CDR3: TGTGCCAGCAGTTCTACCGGCAGGGTTCACGATGAGCAGTTCTTC. It yields the protein CASSSTGRVHDEQFF.

As concerns this clonotype: A read error may account for a junction end that differs from germline. This chain connects TRBV7-9 to TRBJ2-7, with D perhaps TRBD1 or TRBD2 (5 bases each). The CDR3 is 14 residues long. Germline V gene lookup returns CDR1 SEHNR and CDR2 FQNEAQ (reference sequence). CDR3 in amino acids: CASSSVRGNNEHYF. Here the CDR3 DNA reads TGTGCCAGCAGCTCGGTGAGGGGAAACAACGAGCATTACTTC.

Of note for this clonotype: Germline and junction disagree at one end, which may indicate a read error. The chain employs TRBV20-1 and TRBJ1-5; a weak D match, TRBD1 (6 bases). CDR3 length equals 15 residues. CDR1 is DFQATT, CDR2 SNEGSKA, per germline (reference sequence). CDR3 region: CSAIQGGRGSGPHHF. CDR3 nucleotides: TGCAGTGCAATCCAAGGAGGCAGGGGATCCGGGCCCCACCATTTT.

Note on this clonotype: This clone may be a read error of a much larger clone one base away. The genes are TRBV5-1 and TRBJ2-3; 11 bases agree with TRBD2. V dropped 4 bases and J dropped 4; count of bases not matched to a gene: 2. Per the germline V gene, CDR1 is SGHRS and CDR2 is YFSETQ. The CDR3 runs 14 residues. The CDR3 sequence is CASSIAGGPDTQYF. The CDR3 DNA reads TGCGCCAGCAGCATAGCGGGGGGGCCAGATACGCAGTATTTT.

As concerns this clonotype: This may be a read error, as it is one base from a much larger clone. The chain recombines TRBV5-8 with TRBJ1-4; D is ambiguous. The germline gives CDR1 SGHTS, CDR2 YDEGEE. The CDR3 totals 15 residues. The CDR3 DNA reads as TGTGCCAGCAGCAGACCCTCGGAGACTAATGATAAACTGTTTTTT. Protein sequence: CASSRPSETNDKLFF.

This clonotype was found many times. The J gene is TRBJ1-2, the V gene TRBV7-8; TRBD1 is a possible D gene (5 bases). V shed 5 bases and J shed 6 bases, with 19 bases lying between them. This CDR3 has 15 residues. The germline CDR1 and CDR2 sequences are SGHVS and FQNEAQ. The CDR3 sequence is CASSPPGAGVNGYTF. CDR3 DNA sequence: TGTGCCAGCAGCCCCCCCGGGGCGGGGGTTAATGGCTACACCTTC.

For this clonotype: One end of the junction varies from germline; a read error may be responsible. The gene calls are TRBV6-2 or TRBV6-3 and TRBJ1-5; D is undetermined. CDR3 length: 12 residues. Germline loops: CDR1 MNHEY, CDR2 SVGEGT. CDR3 loop: CASTQINQLQHF. The CDR3 DNA follows: TGTGCCAGCACACAGATCAATCAGCTCCAGCATTTT.